This T cell receptor (beta chain) is from a study of identical twins. General study points: Cord blood beta clonotypes present at high abundance carried fewer insertions; no such pattern appeared in memory repertoires. Monozygotic twins shared more out-of-frame TCR alpha than recombination models predicted. Cross-sectional statistical analysis was relied on for the conclusions, without the same donors being followed.

The CDR3 has 17 amino acids. CDR1 SNHLY and CDR2 FYNNEI come from the germline V gene. Trimming cost V 4 bases and J 1 base; bases outside gene matches: 7. TCRdb itself ran the 5' RACE reads through MiXCR, one entry per CDR3 protein. The sample records 500,000 to 600,000 distinct CDR3 sequences, approximately 22% being singletons. Concerning this clonotype itself: The antigen remains unidentified.

The same sample was also used in a study of T cells expressing NK-cell markers. From that report: Repertoire data for TCR beta were derived from sorted T cells (CD3+CD56+NKG2C+, CD3+CD56+NKG2C- and CD3+CD56-NKG2C+).

The sequenced sample was CD4+ T cells sorted from blood. This receptor was obtained from a woman between 18 and 29 years old in good health. The chain combines TRBV2 with TRBJ2-1, with 10 positions matching TRBD2. The CDR3 bases are TGTGCCAGCAGTGTCTTCGCTAGCGGGGGATCCTACAATGAGCAGTTCTTC. Translation: CASSVFASGGSYNEQFF.